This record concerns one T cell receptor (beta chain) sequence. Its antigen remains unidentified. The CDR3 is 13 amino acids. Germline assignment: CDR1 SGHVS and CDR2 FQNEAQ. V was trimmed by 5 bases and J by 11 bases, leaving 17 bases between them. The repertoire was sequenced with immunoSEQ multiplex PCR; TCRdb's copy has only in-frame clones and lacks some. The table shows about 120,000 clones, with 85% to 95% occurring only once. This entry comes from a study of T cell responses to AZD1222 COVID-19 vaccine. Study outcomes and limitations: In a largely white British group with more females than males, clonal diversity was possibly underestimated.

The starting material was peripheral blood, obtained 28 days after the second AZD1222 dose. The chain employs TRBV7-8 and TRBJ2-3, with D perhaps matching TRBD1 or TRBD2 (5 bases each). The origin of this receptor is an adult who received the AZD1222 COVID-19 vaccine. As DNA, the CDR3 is TGTGCCAGCAGCCCAGACCGGGGCGGTCAGCAGTATTTT. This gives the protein CASSPDRGGQQYF.